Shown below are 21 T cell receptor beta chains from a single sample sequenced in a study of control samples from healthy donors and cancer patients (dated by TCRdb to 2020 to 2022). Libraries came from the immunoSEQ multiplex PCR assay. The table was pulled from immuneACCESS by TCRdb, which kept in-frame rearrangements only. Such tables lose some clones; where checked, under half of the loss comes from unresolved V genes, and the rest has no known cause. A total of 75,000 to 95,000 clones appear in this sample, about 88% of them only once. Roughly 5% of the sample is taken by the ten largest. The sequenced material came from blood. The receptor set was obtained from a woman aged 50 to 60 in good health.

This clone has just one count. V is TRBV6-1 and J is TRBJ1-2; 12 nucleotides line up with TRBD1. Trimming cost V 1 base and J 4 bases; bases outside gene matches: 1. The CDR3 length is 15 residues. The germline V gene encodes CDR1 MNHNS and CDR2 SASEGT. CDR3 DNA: TGTGCCAGCAGTGAAGGGGACAGGGGGCCCTATGGCTACACCTTC. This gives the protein CASSEGDRGPYGYTF.

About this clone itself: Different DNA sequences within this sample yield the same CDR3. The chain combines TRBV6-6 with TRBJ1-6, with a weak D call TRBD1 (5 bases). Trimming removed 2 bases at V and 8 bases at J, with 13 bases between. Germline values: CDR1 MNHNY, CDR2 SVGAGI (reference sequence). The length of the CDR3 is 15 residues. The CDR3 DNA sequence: TGTGCCAGCAGTTACGCGGGTTTAGGGGATTCACCCCTCCACTTT. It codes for CASSYAGLGDSPLHF.

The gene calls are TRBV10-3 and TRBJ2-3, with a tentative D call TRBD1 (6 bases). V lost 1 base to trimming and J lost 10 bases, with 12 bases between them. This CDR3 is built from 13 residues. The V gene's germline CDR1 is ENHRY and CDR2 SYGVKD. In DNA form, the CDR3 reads TGTGCCATCAGTGAGTACACAGGGTATGCGCAGTATTTT. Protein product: CAISEYTGYAQYF.

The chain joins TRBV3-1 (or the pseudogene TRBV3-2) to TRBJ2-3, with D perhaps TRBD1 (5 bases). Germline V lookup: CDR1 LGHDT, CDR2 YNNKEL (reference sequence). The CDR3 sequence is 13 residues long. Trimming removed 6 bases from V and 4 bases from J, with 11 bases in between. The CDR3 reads CASRDQGSDTQYF. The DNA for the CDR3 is TGTGCCAGCAGGGATCAGGGTTCAGATACGCAGTATTTT.

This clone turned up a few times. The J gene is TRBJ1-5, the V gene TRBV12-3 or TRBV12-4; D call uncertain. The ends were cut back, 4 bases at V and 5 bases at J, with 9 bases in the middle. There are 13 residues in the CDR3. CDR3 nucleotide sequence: TGTGCCAGCAGTTGGAGGAGGGATCAGCCCCAGCATTTT. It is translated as CASSWRRDQPQHF.

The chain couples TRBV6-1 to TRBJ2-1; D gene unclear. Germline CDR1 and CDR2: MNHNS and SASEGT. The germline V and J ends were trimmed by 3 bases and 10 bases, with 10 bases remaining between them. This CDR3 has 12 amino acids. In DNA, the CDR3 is TGTGCCAGCAGTGATTTCCCTGGCGAGCAGTTCTTC. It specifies CASSDFPGEQFF.

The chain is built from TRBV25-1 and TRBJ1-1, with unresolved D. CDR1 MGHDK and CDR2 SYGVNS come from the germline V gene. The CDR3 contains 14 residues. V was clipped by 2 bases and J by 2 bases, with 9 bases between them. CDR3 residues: CASSEGSVNTEAFF. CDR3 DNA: TGTGCCAGCAGTGAAGGGTCAGTTAACACTGAAGCTTTCTTT. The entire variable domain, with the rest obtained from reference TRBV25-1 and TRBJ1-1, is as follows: EADIYQTPRYLVIGTGKKITLECSQTMGHDKMYWYQQDPGMELHLIHYSYGVNSTEKGDLSSESTVSRIRTEHFPLTLESARPSHTSQYLCASSEGSVNTEAFFGQGTRLTVV.

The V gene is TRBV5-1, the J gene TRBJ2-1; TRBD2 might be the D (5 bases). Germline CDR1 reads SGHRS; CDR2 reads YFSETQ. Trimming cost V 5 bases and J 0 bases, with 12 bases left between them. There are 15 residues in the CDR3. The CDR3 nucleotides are TGCGCCAGCAGATTGACGGGGAGCTCCTACAATGAGCAGTTCTTC. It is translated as CASRLTGSSYNEQFF.

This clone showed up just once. CDR3 loop: CASSSDRVYGTDTQYF. The CDR3 DNA sequence: TGTGCCAGCAGTTCTGACAGGGTTTATGGGACAGATACGCAGTATTTT. The V gene is TRBV6-6, the J gene TRBJ2-3, with 7 bases that match TRBD1. CDR1 and CDR2 (germline): MNHNY, SVGAGI (reference sequence). This CDR3 has 16 amino acids. Trimming removed 4 bases from V and 3 bases from J; junction bases left unmatched: 10.

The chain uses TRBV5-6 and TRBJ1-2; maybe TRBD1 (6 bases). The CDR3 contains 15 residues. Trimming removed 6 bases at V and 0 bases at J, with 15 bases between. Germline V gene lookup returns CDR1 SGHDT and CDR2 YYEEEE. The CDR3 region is CASTSWDTTNYGYTF. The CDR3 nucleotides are TGTGCCAGCACTTCCTGGGACACAACTAACTATGGCTACACCTTC.

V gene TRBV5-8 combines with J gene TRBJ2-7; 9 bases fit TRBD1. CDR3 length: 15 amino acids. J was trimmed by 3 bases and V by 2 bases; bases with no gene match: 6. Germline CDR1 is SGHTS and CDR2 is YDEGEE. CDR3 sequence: CASSLPGQGNYEQYF. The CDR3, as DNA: TGTGCCAGCAGCTTACCGGGACAGGGAAACTACGAGCAGTACTTC.

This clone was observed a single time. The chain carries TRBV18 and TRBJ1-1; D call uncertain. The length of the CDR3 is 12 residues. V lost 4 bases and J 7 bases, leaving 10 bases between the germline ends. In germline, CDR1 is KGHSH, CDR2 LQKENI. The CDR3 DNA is TGTGCCAGCTCACGCGCGGAGGTTGAAGCTTTCTTT. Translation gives CASSRAEVEAFF.

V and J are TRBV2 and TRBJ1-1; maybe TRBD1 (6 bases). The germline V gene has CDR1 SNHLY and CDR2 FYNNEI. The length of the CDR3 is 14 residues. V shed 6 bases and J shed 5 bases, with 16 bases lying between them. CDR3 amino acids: CASRTNAGETEAFF. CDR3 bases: TGTGCCAGCAGAACTAATGCAGGGGAAACTGAAGCTTTCTTT.

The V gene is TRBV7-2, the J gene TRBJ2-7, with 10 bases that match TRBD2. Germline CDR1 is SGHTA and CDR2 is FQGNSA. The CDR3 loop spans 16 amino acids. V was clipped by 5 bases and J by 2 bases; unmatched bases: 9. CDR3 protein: CASSPQLAGGTYEQYF. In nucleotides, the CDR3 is TGTGCCAGCAGCCCCCAGTTAGCGGGGGGAACCTACGAGCAGTACTTC.

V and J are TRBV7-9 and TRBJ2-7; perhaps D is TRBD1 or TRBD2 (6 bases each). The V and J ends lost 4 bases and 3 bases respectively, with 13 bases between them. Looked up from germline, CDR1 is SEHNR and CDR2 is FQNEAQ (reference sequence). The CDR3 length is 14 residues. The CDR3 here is CASSWGALIYEQYF. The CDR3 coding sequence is TGTGCCAGCAGCTGGGGGGCCCTGATCTACGAGCAGTACTTC.

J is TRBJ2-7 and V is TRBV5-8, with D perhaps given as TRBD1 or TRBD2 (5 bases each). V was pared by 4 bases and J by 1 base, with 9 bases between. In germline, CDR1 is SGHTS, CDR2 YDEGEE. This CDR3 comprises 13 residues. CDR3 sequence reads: CASSRGRSYEQYF. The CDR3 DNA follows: TGTGCCAGCAGCCGGGGCAGGTCCTACGAGCAGTACTTC.

The CDR3 DNA follows: TGTGCCAGCAGCTTATACGGGCAGGTGCCGTACTTC. Amino acid sequence: CASSLYGQVPYF. The V call is TRBV7-2, the J call TRBJ2-7; D remains unclear. Deletions cut 2 bases from V and 12 bases from J, with 14 bases between. Germline lookup yields CDR1 SGHTA and CDR2 FQGNSA. The CDR3 runs 12 residues.

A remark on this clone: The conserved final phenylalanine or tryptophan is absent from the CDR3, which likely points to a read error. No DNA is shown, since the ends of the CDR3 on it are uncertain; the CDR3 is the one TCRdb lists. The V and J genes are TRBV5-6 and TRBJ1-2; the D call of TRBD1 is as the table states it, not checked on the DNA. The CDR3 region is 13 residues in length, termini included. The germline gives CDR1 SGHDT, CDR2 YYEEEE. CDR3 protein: CASSIDRDRGSLV.

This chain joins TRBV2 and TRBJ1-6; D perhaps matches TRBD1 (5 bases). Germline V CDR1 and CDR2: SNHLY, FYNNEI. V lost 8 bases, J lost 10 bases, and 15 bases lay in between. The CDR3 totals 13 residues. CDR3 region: CASGRDRESPLHF. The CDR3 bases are TGTGCCAGCGGCCGGGACCGGGAATCACCCCTCCACTTT.

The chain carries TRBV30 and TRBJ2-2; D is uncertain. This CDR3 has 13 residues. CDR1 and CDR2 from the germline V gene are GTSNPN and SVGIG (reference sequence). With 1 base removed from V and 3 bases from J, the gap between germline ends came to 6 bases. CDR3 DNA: TGTGCCTGGAGTGCCTATCACACCGGGGAGCTGTTTTTT. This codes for CAWSAYHTGELFF.

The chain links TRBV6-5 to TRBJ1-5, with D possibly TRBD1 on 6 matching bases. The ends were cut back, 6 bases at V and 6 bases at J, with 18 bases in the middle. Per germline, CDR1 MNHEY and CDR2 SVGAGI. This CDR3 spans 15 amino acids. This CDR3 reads CASSPSYRAGQPQHF. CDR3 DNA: TGTGCCAGCAGCCCCTCGTACAGGGCGGGTCAGCCCCAGCATTTT.